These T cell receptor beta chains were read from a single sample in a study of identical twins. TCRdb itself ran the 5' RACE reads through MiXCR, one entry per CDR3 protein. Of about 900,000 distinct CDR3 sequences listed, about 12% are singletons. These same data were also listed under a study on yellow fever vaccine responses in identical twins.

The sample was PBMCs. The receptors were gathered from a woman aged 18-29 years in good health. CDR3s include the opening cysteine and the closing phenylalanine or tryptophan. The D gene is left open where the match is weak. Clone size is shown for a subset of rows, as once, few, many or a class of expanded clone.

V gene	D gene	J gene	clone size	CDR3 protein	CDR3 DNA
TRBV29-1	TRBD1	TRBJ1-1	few	CSVVRGPEAFF	TGCAGCGTTGTCAGGGGGCCTGAAGCTTTCTTT
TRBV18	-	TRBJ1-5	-	CASTGEESNQPQHF	TGTGCCAGCACCGGGGAAGAAAGCAATCAGCCCCAGCATTTT
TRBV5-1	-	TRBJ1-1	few	CASSRGDAETEAFF	TGCGCCAGCAGCCGAGGGGATGCAGAGACTGAAGCTTTCTTT
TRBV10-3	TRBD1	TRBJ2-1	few	CATQGQGNNEQFF	TGTGCCACCCAGGGACAGGGAAACAATGAGCAGTTCTTC
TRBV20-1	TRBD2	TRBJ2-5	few	CSALGVAGSVETQYF	TGCAGTGCTCTTGGGGTAGCGGGAAGTGTAGAGACCCAGTACTTC
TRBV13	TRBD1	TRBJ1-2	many	CASGGQGYGYTF	TGTGCCAGCGGGGGACAGGGCTATGGCTACACCTTC
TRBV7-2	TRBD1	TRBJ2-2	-	CASSPTQGANGELFF	TGTGCCAGCAGCCCTACACAGGGGGCGAACGGGGAGCTGTTTTTT
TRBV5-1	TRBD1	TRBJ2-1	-	CASSLEGQDYNEQFF	TGCGCCAGCAGCTTGGAGGGACAGGACTACAATGAGCAGTTCTTC
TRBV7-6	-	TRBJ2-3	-	CASRVRASAGDTQYF	TGTGCCAGCCGGGTCCGCGCAAGTGCGGGAGATACGCAGTATTTT
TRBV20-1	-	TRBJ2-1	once	CSGTGSGPYNEQFF	TGCAGTGGGACGGGTAGCGGACCTTACAATGAGCAGTTCTTC
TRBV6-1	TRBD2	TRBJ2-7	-	CASSTGLAGALDEQYF	TGTGCCAGCAGTACCGGACTAGCGGGAGCTCTCGACGAGCAGTACTTC
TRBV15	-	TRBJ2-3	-	CATSRPSSTDTQYF	TGTGCCACCAGCAGACCATCTAGCACAGATACGCAGTATTTT
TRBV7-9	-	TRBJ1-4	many	CASSPVLGDEKLFF	TGTGCCAGCAGCCCCGTTTTGGGGGATGAAAAACTGTTTTTT
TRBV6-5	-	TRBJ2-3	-	CASSYLAGPTDTQYF	TGTGCCAGCAGTTACCTTGCGGGGCCAACAGATACGCAGTATTTT
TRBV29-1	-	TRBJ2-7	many	CSVEVGDGIPYEQYF	TGCAGCGTTGAAGTGGGGGATGGGATCCCCTACGAGCAGTACTTC
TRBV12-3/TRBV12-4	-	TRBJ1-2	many	CASSLWGGGYTF	TGTGCCAGCAGTTTATGGGGTGGTGGCTACACCTTC
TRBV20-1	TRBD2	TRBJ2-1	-	CSACYGLAGDNEQFF	TGCAGTGCTTGCTATGGACTAGCGGGAGACAATGAGCAGTTCTTC